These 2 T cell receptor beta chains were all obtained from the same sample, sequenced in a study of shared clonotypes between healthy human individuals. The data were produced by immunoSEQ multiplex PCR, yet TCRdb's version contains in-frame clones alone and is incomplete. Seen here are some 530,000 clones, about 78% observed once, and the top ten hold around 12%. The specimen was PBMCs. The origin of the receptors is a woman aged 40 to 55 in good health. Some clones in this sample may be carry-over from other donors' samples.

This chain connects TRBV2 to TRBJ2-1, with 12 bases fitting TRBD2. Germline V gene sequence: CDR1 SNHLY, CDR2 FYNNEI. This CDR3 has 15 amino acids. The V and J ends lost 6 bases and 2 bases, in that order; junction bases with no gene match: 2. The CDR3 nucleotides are TGTGCCAGCAGCCGGACTAGCGGGACCTACAATGAGCAGTTCTTC. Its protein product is CASSRTSGTYNEQFF.

The CDR3 DNA reads as TGTGCCAGCAGTTTGTGGACAGGATCTAACTATGGCTACACCTTC. It codes for CASSLWTGSNYGYTF. The V gene is TRBV6-5, the J gene TRBJ1-2, with 7 bases fitting TRBD1. The CDR3 extends over 15 amino acids. V gave up 4 bases and J gave up 0 bases; unmatched junction bases: 5. Germline V gene lookup returns CDR1 MNHEY and CDR2 SVGAGI.